The T cell receptor beta chain described here comes from a study of CD8+CD57+ T cells in acquired aplastic anemia. Across the whole study: Quantities of DNA derived from sorted CD4+ and CD8+ cells averaged roughly 3 ug. Healthy donors yielded roughly 11 million CD4+ cell reads on average. The study, taken as a whole, reports: The same twenty-nine CD8+ CDR3 sequences occurred in patients and in controls.

About this clonotype itself: Its antigen remains unidentified.

This CDR3 contains 15 residues. Trimming cost V 2 bases and J 0 bases, with 10 bases left between them. CDR1 and CDR2 (germline): MGHDK, SYGVNS. Genomic DNA templated the TCR beta VDJ and CDR3 profiling. Using its own MiXCR run on the reads, TCRdb lists one record per CDR3 protein. Of 400,000 to 500,000 distinct CDR3 sequences in the sample, approximately 70% were seen once. This clonotype was sampled from a human donor in good health, serving as a control. This chain uses TRBV25-1 with TRBJ1-1, with a possible D match to TRBD1 (6 bases). The material sequenced was sorted CD4+, CD8+, or CD8+CD57+ T cells (not recorded which) from PBMCs. The CDR3 here is CASSETGDMNTEAFF. The CDR3 DNA reads TGTGCCAGCAGTGAAACGGGGGACATGAACACTGAAGCTTTCTTT.